This T cell receptor beta chain was identified during a study of T cell changes during pregnancy in multiple sclerosis. The CDR3 totals 15 residues. Trimming left V 5 bases short and J 6 bases short, with 16 bases between. Germline V gives CDR1 PRHDT, CDR2 FYEKMQ (reference sequence). Profiled with immunoSEQ multiplex PCR; TCRdb holds only in-frame clones, not every one. The sample contains tens of thousands of clones, 90% of which appear only once. The chain is built from TRBV13 and TRBJ2-2, with a possible D match to TRBD2 (6 bases). The sequences come from peripheral blood, collected in the third trimester of pregnancy. The receptor comes from a female donor in good health, enrolled as a control in a pregnancy study. The CDR3 coding sequence is TGTGCCAGCAGCCCGAATTGGGGGGACGCCGGGGAGCTGTTTTTT. Amino acids: CASSPNWGDAGELFF. Full variable domain (remainder filled in from reference TRBV13 and TRBJ2-2): AAGVIQSPRHLIKEKRETATLKCYPIPRHDTVYWYQQGPGQDPQFLISFYEKMQSDKGSIPDRFSAQQFSDYHSELNMSSLELGDSALYFCASSPNWGDAGELFFGEGSRLTVL.